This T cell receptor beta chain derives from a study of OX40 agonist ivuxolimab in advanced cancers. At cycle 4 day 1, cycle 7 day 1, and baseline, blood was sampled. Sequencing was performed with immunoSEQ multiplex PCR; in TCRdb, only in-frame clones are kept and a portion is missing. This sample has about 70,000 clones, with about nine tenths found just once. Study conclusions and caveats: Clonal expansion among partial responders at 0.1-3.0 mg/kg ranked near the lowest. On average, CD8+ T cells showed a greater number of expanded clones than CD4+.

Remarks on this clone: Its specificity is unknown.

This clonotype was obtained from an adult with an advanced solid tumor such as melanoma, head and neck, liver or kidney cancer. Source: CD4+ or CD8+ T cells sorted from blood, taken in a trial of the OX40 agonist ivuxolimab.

The CDR3 coding sequence is TGTGCCAGCAGGGGGGCAAGGACCCCCACCTACGAGCAGTACTTC. This encodes CASRGARTPTYEQYF. The rearrangement links TRBV7-9 to TRBJ2-5; possibly TRBD1 for D (6 bases). The J call could be wrong; TRBJ2-7 is a better fit for the DNA end. Germline V gene lookup returns CDR1 SEHNR and CDR2 FQNEAQ (reference sequence). The CDR3 is made up of 15 amino acids.